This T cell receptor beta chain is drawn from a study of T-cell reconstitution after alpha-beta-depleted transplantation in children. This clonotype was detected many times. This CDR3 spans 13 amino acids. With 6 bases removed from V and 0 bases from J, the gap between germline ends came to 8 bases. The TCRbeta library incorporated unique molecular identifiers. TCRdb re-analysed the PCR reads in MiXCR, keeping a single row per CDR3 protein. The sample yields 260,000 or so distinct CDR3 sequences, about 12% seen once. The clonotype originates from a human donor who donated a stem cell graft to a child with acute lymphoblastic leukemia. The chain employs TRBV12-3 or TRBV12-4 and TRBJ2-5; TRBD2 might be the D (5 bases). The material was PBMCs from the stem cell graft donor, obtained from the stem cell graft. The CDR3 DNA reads TGTGCCAGCAGAGCGGAGTACCAAGAGACCCAGTACTTC. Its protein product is CASRAEYQETQYF.